The entry that follows covers one TCR beta chain sequence. Trimming shortened V by 4 bases and J by 14 bases, and 26 bases separated the two germline ends. Germline V lookup: CDR1 SGHVS, CDR2 FQNEAQ. The CDR3 runs to 15 residues. TCRdb keeps only in-frame clones here, not all; method: immunoSEQ multiplex PCR. Counted here are approximately 68,000 clones, 90% to 95% occurring once; the ten biggest clones make up 0.7%. The data originate from a study of T cell changes during pregnancy in multiple sclerosis. Material: peripheral blood, obtained in the third trimester of pregnancy. The sequence was obtained from a female donor in good health, enrolled as a control in a pregnancy study. The chain recombines TRBV7-8 with TRBJ1-2, with D possibly matching TRBD1 (5 bases). This chain's CDR3 is CASSYSDSRKGLHTF. Here the CDR3 DNA reads TGTGCCAGCAGCTACTCCGACAGTAGGAAAGGACTACATACCTTC.